This T cell receptor (beta chain) was captured in a study of identical twins. Whole-study results and caveats: There was an excess of low generation probability in the out-of-frame alpha sequences that twins shared.

TCRdb itself ran the 5' RACE reads through MiXCR, one entry per CDR3 protein. The sample lists a few hundred thousand distinct CDR3 sequences, 12% to 15% occurring once. Comment on this clonotype: Antigen unknown.

The same sample was also used in a study of yellow fever vaccine responses in identical twins. From that paper: Reports say the vaccine T cell response in twins looked partly convergent and partly personalized.

This receptor was taken from a woman younger than 30 in good health. The sequenced sample was CD4+ T cells sorted from blood.

CDR3 nucleotide sequence: TGTGCCAGCAGCTTAGGAGGGCGCGACGAAGCTTTCTTT. It is translated as CASSLGGRDEAFF. V is TRBV7-9 and J is TRBJ1-1; D call uncertain. The germline CDR1 and CDR2 sequences are SEHNR and FQNEAQ (reference sequence). This CDR3 is 13 amino acids long. Deletions cut 1 base from V and 8 bases from J, with 11 bases between.